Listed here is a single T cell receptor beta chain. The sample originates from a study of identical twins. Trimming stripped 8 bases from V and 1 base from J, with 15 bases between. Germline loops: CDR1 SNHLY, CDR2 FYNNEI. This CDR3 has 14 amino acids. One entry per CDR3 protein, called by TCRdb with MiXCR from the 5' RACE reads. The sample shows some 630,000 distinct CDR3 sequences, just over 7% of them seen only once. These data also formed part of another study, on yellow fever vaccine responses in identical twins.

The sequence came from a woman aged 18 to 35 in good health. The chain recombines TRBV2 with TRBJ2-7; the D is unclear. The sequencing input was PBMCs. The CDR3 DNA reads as TGTGCCAGCGCCGCCCTAGGGCGTTCCTACGAGCAGTACTTC. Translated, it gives CASAALGRSYEQYF. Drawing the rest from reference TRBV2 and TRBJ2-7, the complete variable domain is EPEVTQTPSHQVTQMGQEVILRCVPISNHLYFYWYRQILGQKVEFLVSFYNNEISEKSEIFDDQFSVERPDGSNFTLKIRSTKLEDSAMYFCASAALGRSYEQYFGPGTRLTVT.